The 22 T cell receptor beta chains below come from one sample, sequenced in a study of post-analysis software for immune sequencing data. No antigen has been assigned to these receptors. Findings and caveats of the study: A few TRBV segments occurring more often in patients than controls included TRBV5-6, TRBV5-1 and TRBV20-1.

cDNA libraries for TCR beta contained unique molecular identifiers. Using its own MiXCR run on the PCR reads, TCRdb lists one record per CDR3 protein. This table has hundreds of thousands of distinct CDR3 sequences, just under 30% appearing once. Material for sequencing was blood. Receptors originate from a girl between 5 and 17 years old with multiple sclerosis.

J is TRBJ2-3 and V is TRBV6-5; D is unresolved. V was shortened by 0 bases and J by 5 bases, with 9 bases between the two germline ends. Germline V gene data show CDR1 as MNHEY and CDR2 as SVGAGI. The CDR3 spans 14 residues. In DNA form, the CDR3 reads TGTGCCAGCAGTTACTCGCCCGGGCAAGATACGCAGTATTTT. As protein: CASSYSPGQDTQYF.

V usage is TRBV7-2 and J usage is TRBJ2-7, with no clear D. V was shortened by 9 bases and J by 3 bases, with 12 bases between the two germline ends. CDR3 length: 12 residues. CDR1 and CDR2 from the germline V gene are SGHTA and FQGNSA. CDR3 protein: CASGLLDYEQYF. CDR3 nucleotides: TGTGCCAGTGGTCTTCTAGACTACGAGCAGTACTTC.

Many counts were recorded for this clonotype. The V call is TRBV20-1, the J call TRBJ2-7; maybe TRBD1 (5 bases). Germline-derived CDR1 and CDR2 are DFQATT and SNEGSKA (reference sequence). Trimming removed 3 bases from V and 4 bases from J, with 19 bases in between. This CDR3 is 15 amino acids long. Here the CDR3 DNA reads TGCAGTGCTAGTGGGGCGATAATTCACCTATACGAGCAGTACTTC. Its protein is CSASGAIIHLYEQYF.

Concerning this clonotype itself: An end of the junction differs from the germline gene, which may be a read error. The genes are TRBV5-1 and TRBJ2-3; D not certain. Germline loops: CDR1 SGHRS, CDR2 YFSETQ. CDR3 length: 13 amino acids. DNA for the CDR3: TGCGCCAGCAGCTTGGTTCTCACAGATACGCAGTGTTTT. Translating it yields CASSLVLTDTQCF.

In this sample, this clonotype turned up many times. The rearrangement uses TRBV29-1 and TRBJ2-3; D remains unclear. Germline loops: CDR1 SQVTM, CDR2 ANQGSEA. V was pared by 7 bases and J by 4 bases, with 18 bases between. The CDR3 covers 14 residues. The CDR3 bases are TGCAGCGCCGGACGGGCAAATAGTCCAGATACGCAGTATTTT. The encoded protein is CSAGRANSPDTQYF.

Note on this clonotype: A clone one base away is much larger, so this may be a read error. The chain joins TRBV7-2 to TRBJ2-4, with 12 bases matching TRBD2. Germline CDR1 is SGHTA and CDR2 is FQGNSA. The CDR3 is 14 residues long. The CDR3 is CAGRPGLAGTGQYF. DNA of the CDR3: TGTGCCGGCAGGCCAGGACTAGCGGGGACGGGGCAGTACTTC.

This clonotype was found once. The genes are TRBV20-1 and TRBJ2-3, with D possibly matching TRBD2 (5 bases). The germline V gene encodes CDR1 DFQATT and CDR2 SNEGSKA (reference sequence). V gave up 5 bases and J gave up 0 bases, with 15 bases separating them. This CDR3 has 15 residues. The CDR3 nucleotides are TGCAGTGCTCCCGGGATGGGAGTCAGCACAGATACGCAGTATTTT. Its protein product is CSAPGMGVSTDTQYF.

This chain uses TRBV20-1 with TRBJ1-5; 9 positions agree with TRBD1. The CDR3 has 13 amino acids. The V and J ends lost 5 bases and 3 bases, in that order; junction bases with no gene match: 2. CDR1 and CDR2 (germline): DFQATT, SNEGSKA (reference sequence). CDR3 residues: CSAGQGFNQPQHF. CDR3 coding DNA: TGCAGTGCTGGACAGGGGTTCAATCAGCCCCAGCATTTT.

This clonotype was counted between two and nine times. This rearrangement joins TRBV9 to TRBJ2-5; 7 bases match TRBD2. The ends lost 0 bases at V and 2 bases at J; junction bases unmatched: 10. The germline gives CDR1 SGDLS, CDR2 YYNGEE. The CDR3 has 17 residues. The CDR3 protein is CASSVDPVGGIQETQYF. Written as DNA, the CDR3 is TGTGCCAGCAGCGTAGACCCAGTGGGAGGGATTCAAGAGACCCAGTACTTC.

The chain is built from TRBV27 and TRBJ2-1; D unclear. Germline CDR1 is MNHEY and CDR2 is SMNVEV (reference sequence). The V gene lost 5 bases and the J gene lost 6 bases, with 17 bases spanning the gap. CDR3 length equals 15 residues. The CDR3 spells CASSPGAVHVNEQFF. The CDR3 coding sequence is TGTGCCAGCAGTCCCGGTGCAGTCCACGTCAATGAGCAGTTCTTC.

The CDR3 nucleotides read TGCAATGTCTCAACGTATCCAGATACGCAGTATTTT. Translated, it gives CNVSTYPDTQYF. The chain carries TRBV29-1 and TRBJ2-3; D is unclear. In germline, CDR1 is SQVTM, CDR2 ANQGSEA. CDR3 length: 12 amino acids.

The CDR3 loop reads CAISERARTTNEKLFF. CDR3 sequence (DNA): TGTGCCATCAGTGAGCGCGCCAGGACAACTAATGAAAAACTGTTTTTT. The rearrangement joins TRBV10-3 to TRBJ1-4, with D unclear. Germline assignment: CDR1 ENHRY and CDR2 SYGVKD. CDR3 length equals 16 residues. The V and J ends lost 2 bases and 0 bases respectively, with 10 bases between them.

Note on this clonotype: An end of the junction does not agree with germline; a read error may underlie this. This chain joins TRBV9 and TRBJ2-7; D possibly corresponds to TRBD1 (6 bases). The germline V gene encodes CDR1 SGDLS and CDR2 YYNGEE. CDR3 size: 13 residues. The CDR3 DNA is TGTGCCGGCAGCTCCGGACAGTCCTACGAGCAGTACTTC. This codes for CAGSSGQSYEQYF.

This clonotype came up once. This chain's CDR3 is CASRDPGQSNTEAFF. The CDR3 coding sequence is TGTGCCAGCAGGGACCCGGGGCAGTCGAACACTGAAGCTTTCTTT. The gene calls are TRBV6-6 and TRBJ1-1; tentatively, D is TRBD1 (5 bases). The CDR3 sequence is 15 residues long. Trimming left V 6 bases short and J 1 base short, with 15 bases between. Germline CDR1 MNHNY, CDR2 SVGAGI (reference sequence).

The gene calls are TRBV6-5 and TRBJ1-6, with 8 bases identical to TRBD1. The V gene end was trimmed by 6 bases and the J gene end by 13 bases; junction bases not matched to a gene: 17. The CDR3 has 16 residues. CDR1 MNHEY and CDR2 SVGAGI come from the germline V gene. In DNA, the CDR3 is TGTGCCAGCAGATCCCGCGGGACAGGTGGAAGTTCGCCCCTCCACTTT. Its protein is CASRSRGTGGSSPLHF.

In its sample, this clonotype was seen a few times. The rearrangement joins TRBV7-2 to TRBJ2-3; 10 nucleotides match TRBD2. Germline V gene lookup returns CDR1 SGHTA and CDR2 FQGNSA. Losses at the gene ends were 6 bases for V and 2 bases for J; bases not matched to a gene: 5. CDR3 length: 15 amino acids. The CDR3: CASSDLAGATDTQYF. The CDR3, as DNA: TGTGCCAGCAGTGATCTAGCGGGAGCCACAGATACGCAGTATTTT.

CDR3 residues: CSARDSQWAKNIQYF. The CDR3 DNA reads as TGCAGTGCTAGAGATTCGCAGTGGGCCAAAAACATTCAGTACTTC. The chain joins TRBV20-1 to TRBJ2-4, with D unresolved. Germline lookup yields CDR1 DFQATT and CDR2 SNEGSKA (reference sequence). This CDR3 is built from 15 residues. Trimming left V 0 bases short and J 1 base short, with 10 bases between.

This rearrangement joins TRBV24-1 to TRBJ2-2, with unresolved D. Per germline, CDR1 KGHDR and CDR2 SFDVKD. V was pared by 1 base and J by 6 bases, with 11 bases between. The CDR3 consists of 15 residues. CDR3 sequence: CATSDFSRGAGELFF. The CDR3 DNA is TGTGCCACCAGTGATTTTTCAAGAGGCGCCGGGGAGCTGTTTTTT.

The chain employs TRBV20-1 and TRBJ1-6, with D unresolved. V gave up 4 bases and J gave up 6 bases, with 10 bases separating them. CDR1 is DFQATT and CDR2 is SNEGSKA in the germline V gene (reference sequence). The CDR3 contains 13 residues. CDR3 coding DNA: TGCAGTGCTATCGGAGGGCTTAATTCACCCCTCCACTTT. This gives the protein CSAIGGLNSPLHF.

On this clonotype itself: One end of the junction does not line up with germline, which may come from a read error. CDR3 sequence: CSTGGTGTGAFF. CDR3 bases: TGCAGCACCGGGGGCACAGGCACTGGAGCTTTCTTT. The chain couples TRBV29-1 to TRBJ1-1, with D maybe TRBD1 (6 bases). Germline CDR1 is SQVTM and CDR2 is ANQGSEA. The CDR3 has 12 residues.

The chain joins TRBV20-1 to TRBJ2-1; possible D gene TRBD2, 7 bases. Germline CDR1 DFQATT, CDR2 SNEGSKA (reference sequence). The V end was cut by 5 bases, the J end by 0 bases, with 23 bases between. The CDR3 has 18 residues. In DNA, the CDR3 is TGCAGTGCTCGAACGGGGGGCGCGAGGTTTAGCTCCTACAATGAGCAGTTCTTC. Protein sequence: CSARTGGARFSSYNEQFF.

The V call is TRBV5-1, the J call TRBJ1-1; D possibly corresponds to TRBD1 (6 bases). Germline V gene data show CDR1 as SGHRS and CDR2 as YFSETQ. This CDR3 is built from 14 residues. V shed 4 bases and J shed 3 bases, with 13 bases lying between them. CDR3 in DNA: TGCGCCAGCAGCGTGGACAGAATGGACACTGAAGCTTTCTTT. This codes for CASSVDRMDTEAFF.